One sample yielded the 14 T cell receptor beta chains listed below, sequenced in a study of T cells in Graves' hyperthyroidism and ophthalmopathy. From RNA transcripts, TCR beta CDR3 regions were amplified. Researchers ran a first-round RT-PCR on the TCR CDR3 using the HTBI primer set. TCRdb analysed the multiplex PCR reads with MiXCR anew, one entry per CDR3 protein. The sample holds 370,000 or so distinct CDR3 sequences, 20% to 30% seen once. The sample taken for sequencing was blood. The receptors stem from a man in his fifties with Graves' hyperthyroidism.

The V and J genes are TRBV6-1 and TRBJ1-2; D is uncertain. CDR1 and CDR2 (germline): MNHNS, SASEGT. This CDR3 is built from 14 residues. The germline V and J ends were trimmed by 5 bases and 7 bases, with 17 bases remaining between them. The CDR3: CASSREGGLGGYTF. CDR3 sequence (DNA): TGTGCCAGCAGTCGGGAGGGAGGCCTCGGTGGCTACACCTTC.

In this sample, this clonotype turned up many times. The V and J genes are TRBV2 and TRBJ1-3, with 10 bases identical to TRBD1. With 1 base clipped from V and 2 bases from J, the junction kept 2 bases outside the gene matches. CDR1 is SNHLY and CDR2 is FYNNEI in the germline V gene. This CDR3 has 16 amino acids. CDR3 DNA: TGTGCCAGCAGTGAAGAGGGACAGGGGACTGGAAACACCATATATTTT. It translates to CASSEEGQGTGNTIYF.

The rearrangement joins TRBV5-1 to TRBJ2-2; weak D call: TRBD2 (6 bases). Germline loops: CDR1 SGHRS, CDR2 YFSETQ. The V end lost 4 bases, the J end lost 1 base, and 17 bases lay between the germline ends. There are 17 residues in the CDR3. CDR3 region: CASSHQPTRRNTGELFF. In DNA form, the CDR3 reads TGCGCCAGCAGCCACCAACCGACTAGACGGAACACCGGGGAGCTGTTTTTT.

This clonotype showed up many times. CDR3 protein: CASRQGDYGYTF. CDR3 in DNA: TGTGCCAGCAGGCAGGGAGACTATGGCTACACCTTC. V gene TRBV2 combines with J gene TRBJ1-2, with TRBD1 as a possible D gene (5 bases). The CDR3 has 12 amino acids. Trimming stripped 6 bases from V and 3 bases from J, with 8 bases between. Germline V lookup: CDR1 SNHLY, CDR2 FYNNEI.

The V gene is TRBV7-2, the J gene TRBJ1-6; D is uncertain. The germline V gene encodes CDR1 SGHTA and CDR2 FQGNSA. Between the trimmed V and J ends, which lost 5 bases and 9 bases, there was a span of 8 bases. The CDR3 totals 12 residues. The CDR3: CASSPAGSPLHF. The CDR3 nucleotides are TGTGCCAGCAGCCCCGCTGGTTCACCCCTCCACTTT.

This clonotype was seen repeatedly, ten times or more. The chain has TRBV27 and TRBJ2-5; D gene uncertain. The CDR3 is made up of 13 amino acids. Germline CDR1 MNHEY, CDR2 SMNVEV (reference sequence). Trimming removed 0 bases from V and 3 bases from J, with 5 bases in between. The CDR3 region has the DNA TGTGCCAGCAGTTTATCAGGGAAAGAGACCCAGTACTTC. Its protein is CASSLSGKETQYF.

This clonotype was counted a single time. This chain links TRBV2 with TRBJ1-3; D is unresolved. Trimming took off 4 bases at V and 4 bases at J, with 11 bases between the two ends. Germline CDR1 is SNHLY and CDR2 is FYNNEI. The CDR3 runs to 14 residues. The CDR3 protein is CASSAGVAGNTIYF. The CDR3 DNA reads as TGTGCCAGCAGTGCTGGGGTTGCGGGAAACACCATATATTTT.

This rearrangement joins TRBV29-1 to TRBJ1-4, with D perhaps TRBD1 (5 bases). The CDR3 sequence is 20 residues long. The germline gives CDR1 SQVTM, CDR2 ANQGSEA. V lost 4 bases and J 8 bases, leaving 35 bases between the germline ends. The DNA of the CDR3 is TGCAGCGTTGTATTTTTAATTCCCCCCGAGCGCACAGGTTATCGGGAAAAACTGTTTTTT. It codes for CSVVFLIPPERTGYREKLFF.

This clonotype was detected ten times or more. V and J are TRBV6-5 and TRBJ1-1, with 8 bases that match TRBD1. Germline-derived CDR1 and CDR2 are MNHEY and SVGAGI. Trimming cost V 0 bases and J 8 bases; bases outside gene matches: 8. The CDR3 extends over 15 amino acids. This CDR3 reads CASSYSQAGGPEAFF. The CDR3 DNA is TGTGCCAGCAGTTACTCACAGGCAGGGGGCCCGGAAGCTTTCTTT.

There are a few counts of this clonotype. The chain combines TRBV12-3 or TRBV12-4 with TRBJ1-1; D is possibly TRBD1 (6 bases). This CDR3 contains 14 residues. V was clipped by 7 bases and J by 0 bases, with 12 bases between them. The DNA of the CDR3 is TGTGCCAGCAACGAGGACAGCATGAACACTGAAGCTTTCTTT. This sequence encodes CASNEDSMNTEAFF.

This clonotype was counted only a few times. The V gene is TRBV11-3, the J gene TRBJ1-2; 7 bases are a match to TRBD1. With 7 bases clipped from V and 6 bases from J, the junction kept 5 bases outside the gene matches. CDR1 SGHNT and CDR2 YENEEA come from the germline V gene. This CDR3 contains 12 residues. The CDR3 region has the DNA TGTGCCAGCACCCACGACAGGGATGGCTACACCTTC. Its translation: CASTHDRDGYTF.

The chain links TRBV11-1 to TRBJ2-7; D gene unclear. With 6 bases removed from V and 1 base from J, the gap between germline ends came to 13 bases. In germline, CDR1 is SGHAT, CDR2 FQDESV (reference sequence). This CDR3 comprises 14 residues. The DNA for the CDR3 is TGTGCCAGCAGGGCCCCGGGCAGATCCTACGAGCAGTACTTC. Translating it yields CASRAPGRSYEQYF.

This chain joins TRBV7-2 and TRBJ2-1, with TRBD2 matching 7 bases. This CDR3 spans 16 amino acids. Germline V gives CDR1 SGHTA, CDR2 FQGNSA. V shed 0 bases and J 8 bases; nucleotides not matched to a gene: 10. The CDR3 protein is CASSLAAGAHVDEQFF. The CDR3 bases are TGTGCCAGCAGCTTAGCGGCGGGAGCCCACGTCGATGAGCAGTTCTTC.

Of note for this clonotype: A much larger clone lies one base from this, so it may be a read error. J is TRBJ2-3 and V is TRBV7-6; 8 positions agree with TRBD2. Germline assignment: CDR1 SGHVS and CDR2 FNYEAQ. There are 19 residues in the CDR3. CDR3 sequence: CASSLAPGRGMRGTDMQYF. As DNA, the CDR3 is TGTGCCAGCAGCTTAGCTCCCGGGAGGGGGATGAGAGGCACAGATATGCAGTATTTT. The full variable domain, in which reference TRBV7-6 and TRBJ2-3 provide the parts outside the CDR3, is GAGVSQSPRYKVTKRGQDVALRCDPISGHVSLYWYRQALGQGPEFLTYFNYEAQQDKSGLPNDRFSAERPEGSISTLTIQRTEQRDSAMYRCASSLAPGRGMRGTDMQYFGPGTRLTVL.